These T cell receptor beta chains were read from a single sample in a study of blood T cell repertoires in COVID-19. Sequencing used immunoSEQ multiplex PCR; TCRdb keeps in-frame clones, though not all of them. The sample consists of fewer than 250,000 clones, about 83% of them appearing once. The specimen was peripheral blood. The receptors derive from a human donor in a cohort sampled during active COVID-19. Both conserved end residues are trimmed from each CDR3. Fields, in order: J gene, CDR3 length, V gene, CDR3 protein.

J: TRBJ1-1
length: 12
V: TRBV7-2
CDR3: ASSLAPVNTEAF

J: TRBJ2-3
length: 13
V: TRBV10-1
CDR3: ASSATSGSTDTQY

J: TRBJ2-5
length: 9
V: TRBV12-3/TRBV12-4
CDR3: ASSVRQDQY

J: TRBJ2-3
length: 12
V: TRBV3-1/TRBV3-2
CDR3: ASSQTSGRGTQY

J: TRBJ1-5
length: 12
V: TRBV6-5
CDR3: ASTAVMTGQPQH

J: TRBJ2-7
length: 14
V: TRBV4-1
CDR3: ASSQDTGGRSYEQY

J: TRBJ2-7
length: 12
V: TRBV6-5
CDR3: ASKKGHPADEQY

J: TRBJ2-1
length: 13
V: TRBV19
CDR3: ASSEPGLGGNEQF

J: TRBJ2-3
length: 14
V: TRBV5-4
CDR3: ASSLEAGGLSDTQY

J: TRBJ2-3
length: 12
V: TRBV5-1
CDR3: ASSPSGNTDTQY

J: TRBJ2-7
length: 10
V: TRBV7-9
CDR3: ASSLEGGEQY

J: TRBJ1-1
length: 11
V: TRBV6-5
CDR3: ASRQDSYTEAF

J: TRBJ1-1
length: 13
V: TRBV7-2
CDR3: ASSLSGGQGTEAF

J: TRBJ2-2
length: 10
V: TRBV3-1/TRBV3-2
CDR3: ASSQVVGELF

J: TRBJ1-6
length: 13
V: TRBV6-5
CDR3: ASSLEGGDNSPLH

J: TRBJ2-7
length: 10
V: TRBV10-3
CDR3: AITGQGGEQY

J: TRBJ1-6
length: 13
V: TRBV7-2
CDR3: ASSLKVAGSSPLH

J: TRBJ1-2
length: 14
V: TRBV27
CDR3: ASSWSWDSSNYGYT

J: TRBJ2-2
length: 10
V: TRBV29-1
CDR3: SVGQGTGELF

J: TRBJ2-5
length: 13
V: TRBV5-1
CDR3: ASSLGAGAVETQY

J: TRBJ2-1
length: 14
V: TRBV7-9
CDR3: ASSLGRGLAGSEQF

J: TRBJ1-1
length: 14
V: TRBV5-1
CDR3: ASSQGTGGIGTEAF

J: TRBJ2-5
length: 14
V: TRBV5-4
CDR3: ASSFQGAAIQETQY

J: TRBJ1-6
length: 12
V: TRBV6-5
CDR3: ASSLSTGGSPLH

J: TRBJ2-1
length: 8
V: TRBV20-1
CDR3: SAIANEQF

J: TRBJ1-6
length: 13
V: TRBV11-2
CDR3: ASSSGTGGNSPLH

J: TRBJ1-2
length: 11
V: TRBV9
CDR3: ASSPQGAEGYT

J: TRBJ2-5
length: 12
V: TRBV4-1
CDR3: ASSQAGVGETQY

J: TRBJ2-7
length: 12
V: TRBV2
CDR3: ASIEDRFSYEQY

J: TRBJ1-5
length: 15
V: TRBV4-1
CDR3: ASSQGDRVREDQPQH

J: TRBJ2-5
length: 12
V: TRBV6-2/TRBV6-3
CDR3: ASSRGQGLQTQY

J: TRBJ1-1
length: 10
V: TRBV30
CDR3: AWSVGTPEAF

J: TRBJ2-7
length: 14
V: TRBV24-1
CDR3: ATSDSRTGGVYEQY

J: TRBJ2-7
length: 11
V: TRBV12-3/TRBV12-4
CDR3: ASSLAHMDEQY

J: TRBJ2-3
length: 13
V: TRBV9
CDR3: ASSGSGGSADTQY

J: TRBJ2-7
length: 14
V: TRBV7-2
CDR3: ASSLSPGAGWDEQY

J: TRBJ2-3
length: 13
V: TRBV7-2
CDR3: ASTIGGGRRATQY

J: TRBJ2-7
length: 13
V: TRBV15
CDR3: ATSSKPSGRYEQY

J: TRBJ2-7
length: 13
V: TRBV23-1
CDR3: ASSQGTGGSYEQY

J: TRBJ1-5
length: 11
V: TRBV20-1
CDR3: SASRGGNQPQH

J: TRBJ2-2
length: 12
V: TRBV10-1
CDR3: ASSSAGDTGELF

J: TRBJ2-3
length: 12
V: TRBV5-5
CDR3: ASSGTQGVNTQY

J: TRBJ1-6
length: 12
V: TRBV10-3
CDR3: AISDQGSDSPLH